Below, one T cell receptor beta chain is given with its context. CDR1 SGHDT and CDR2 YYEEEE come from the germline V gene. This CDR3 is 14 amino acids long. V was cut by 3 bases and J by 0 bases, with 10 bases left in between. This sample was included in a study of blood T cell repertoires in COVID-19. Study summary: COVID-19 samples from acute and convalescent phases originated in the United States, Italy and Spain. PBMCs, B-cell-depleted T cells, or T cells were the source of the cDNA or gDNA that made up the material.

Original analysis: Cell counts per sample came from amplifying reference gene primers. Generated by immunoSEQ multiplex PCR, the TCRdb table keeps only in-frame clones and is missing some. That table gives V, J and clone size, and the DNA gave D and trimming. The repertoire holds approximately 65,000 clones, with approximately 86% as singletons. The rearrangement links TRBV5-6 to TRBJ2-7; no definite D call. The source of this sequence is a man in his forties with acute or convalescent COVID-19. Sequenced material: peripheral blood. The CDR3 here is CASSWRANSYEQYF. In nucleotides, the CDR3 is TGTGCCAGCAGCTGGAGAGCCAACTCCTACGAGCAGTACTTC.